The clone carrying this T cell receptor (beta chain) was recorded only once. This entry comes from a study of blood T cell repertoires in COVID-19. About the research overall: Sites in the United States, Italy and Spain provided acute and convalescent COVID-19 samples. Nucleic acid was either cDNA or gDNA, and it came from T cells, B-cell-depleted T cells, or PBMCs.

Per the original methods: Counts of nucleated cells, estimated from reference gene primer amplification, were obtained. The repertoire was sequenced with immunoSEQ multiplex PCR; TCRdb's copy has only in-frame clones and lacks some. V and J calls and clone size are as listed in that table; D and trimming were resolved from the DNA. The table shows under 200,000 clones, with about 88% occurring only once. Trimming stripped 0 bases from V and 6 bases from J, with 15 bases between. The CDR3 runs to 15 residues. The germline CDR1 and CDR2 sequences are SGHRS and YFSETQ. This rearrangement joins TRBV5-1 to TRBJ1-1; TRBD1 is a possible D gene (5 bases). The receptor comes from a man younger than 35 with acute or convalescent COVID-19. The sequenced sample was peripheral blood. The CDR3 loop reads CASSLASGARAEAFF. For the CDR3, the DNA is TGCGCCAGCAGCTTGGCCTCAGGTGCCAGGGCTGAAGCTTTCTTT.